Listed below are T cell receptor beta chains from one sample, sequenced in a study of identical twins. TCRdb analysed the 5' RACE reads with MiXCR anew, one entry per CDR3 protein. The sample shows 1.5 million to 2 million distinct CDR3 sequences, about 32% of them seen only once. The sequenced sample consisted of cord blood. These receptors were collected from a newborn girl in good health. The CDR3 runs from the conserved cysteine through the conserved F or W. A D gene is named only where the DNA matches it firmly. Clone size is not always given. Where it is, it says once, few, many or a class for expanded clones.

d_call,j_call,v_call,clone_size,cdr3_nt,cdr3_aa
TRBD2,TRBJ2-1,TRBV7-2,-,TGTGCCAGCAGCTTAGTTGGACTAGCTAATGAGCAGTTCTTC,CASSLVGLANEQFF
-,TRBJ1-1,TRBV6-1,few,TGTGCCAGCGGGAATCTTAACCGTAACACTGAAGCTTTCTTT,CASGNLNRNTEAFF
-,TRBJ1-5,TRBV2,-,TGTGCCAGCAGTGGGACACCGCGGCAGCCCCAGCATTTT,CASSGTPRQPQHF
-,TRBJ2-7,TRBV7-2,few,TGTGCCAGCAGGTCGGGACTCGTTTCCTACGAGCAGTACTTC,CASRSGLVSYEQYF
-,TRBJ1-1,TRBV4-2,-,TGTGCCAGCAGCGCACTTCCCGCGGCCAGCATGAACACTGAAGCTTTCTTT,CASSALPAASMNTEAFF
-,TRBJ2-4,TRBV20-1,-,TGCAGTGGGAGAAGACTAGCCAAAAACATTCAGTACTTC,CSGRRLAKNIQYF
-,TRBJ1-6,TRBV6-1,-,TGTGCCAGCAGTGAAAGGACAGATGCACCCCTCCACTTT,CASSERTDAPLHF
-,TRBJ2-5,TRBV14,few,TGTGCCAGCAGCCAAGATTTCCACGAGACCCAGTACTTC,CASSQDFHETQYF
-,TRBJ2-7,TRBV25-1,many,TGTGCCAGCATGTTAGGCGAGCAGTACTTC,CASMLGEQYF
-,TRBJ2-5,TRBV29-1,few,TGCAGCGCCCCTTTTGGGGCTCACTCTCGCGTACAAGAGACCCAGTACTTC,CSAPFGAHSRVQETQYF
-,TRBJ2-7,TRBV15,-,TGTGCCACCAGCACAGGACAGATCGAGCAGTACTTC,CATSTGQIEQYF
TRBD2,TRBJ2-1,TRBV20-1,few,TGCAGTGCTAGGTCTAGCGGGAGGCCGAGGAATGAGCAGTTCTTC,CSARSSGRPRNEQFF
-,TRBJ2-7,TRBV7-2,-,TGTGCCAGCGCACGGGTGGGGCTCTACGAGCAGTACTTC,CASARVGLYEQYF
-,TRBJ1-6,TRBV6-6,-,TGTGCCAGCAGTTACGGGGATCCCTATAATTCACCCCTCCACTTT,CASSYGDPYNSPLHF
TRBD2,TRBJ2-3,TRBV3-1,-,TGTGCCAGCAGCCCCAGCGGGGGCGGGAGGTATTTT,CASSPSGGGRYF
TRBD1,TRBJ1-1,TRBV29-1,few,TGCAGCGGCCTACAGGGGCGTGAAGCTTTCTTT,CSGLQGREAFF
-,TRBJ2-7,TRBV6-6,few,TGTGCCGGCAGTTACGGAGGGCACGAGCAGTACTTC,CAGSYGGHEQYF
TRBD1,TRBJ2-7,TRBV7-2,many,TGTGCCAGCAGCCATCGACAGGGTACCTACGAGCAGTACTTC,CASSHRQGTYEQYF
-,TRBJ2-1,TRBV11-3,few,TGTGCCAGCAGCTTAGGGGTTTTGGGCTCCTACAATGAGCAGTTCTTC,CASSLGVLGSYNEQFF
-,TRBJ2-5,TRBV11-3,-,TGTGCCAGCAGCTTAGGACGGACCCTATCGGAGACCCAGTACTTC,CASSLGRTLSETQYF
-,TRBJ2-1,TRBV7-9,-,TGTGCCAGCAGCTTAGATCAGGGTATCCCCTACAATGAGCAGTTCTTC,CASSLDQGIPYNEQFF
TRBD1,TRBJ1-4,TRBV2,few,TGTGCCAGCAGTGAAGTAAACAGGGGGTCTAATGAAAAACTGTTTTTT,CASSEVNRGSNEKLFF
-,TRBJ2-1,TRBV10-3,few,TGTGCCATCAGTGGGACCGGGAGCTCCTACAATGAGCAGTTCTTC,CAISGTGSSYNEQFF
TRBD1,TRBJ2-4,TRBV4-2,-,TGTGCCAGCAGCCAAGGAGGCAGGGGGCGGGAAAACATTCAGTACTTC,CASSQGGRGRENIQYF
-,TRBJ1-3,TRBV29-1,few,TGCAGCGTTCGACAGCTCTCTGGAAACACCATATATTTT,CSVRQLSGNTIYF
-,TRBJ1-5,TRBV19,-,TGTGCCAGTAGTATAGTGGAGACAGGCTCCGATCAGCCCCAGCATTTT,CASSIVETGSDQPQHF
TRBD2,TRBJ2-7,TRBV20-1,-,TGCAGTGCTAGAGCTAGCGGGAGGGGCTCCTACGAGCAGTACTTC,CSARASGRGSYEQYF
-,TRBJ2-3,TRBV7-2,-,TGTGCCAGCAGCCCCCCGGCCTTCACAGATACGCAGTATTTT,CASSPPAFTDTQYF
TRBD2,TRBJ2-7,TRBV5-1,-,TGCGCCAGCAGCTTGGCCACGACTAGCGGCTACGAGCAGTACTTC,CASSLATTSGYEQYF
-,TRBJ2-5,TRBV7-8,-,TGTGCCAGCAGCGCGTCAACTAGGACGCAAGAGACCCAGTACTTC,CASSASTRTQETQYF
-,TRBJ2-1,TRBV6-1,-,TGTGCCAGCAGTGACAGAATGAGCTGGGATGAGCAGTTCTTC,CASSDRMSWDEQFF
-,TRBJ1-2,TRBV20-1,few,TGCAGTGCTAGAGATTTGGGGAACTATGGCTACACCTTC,CSARDLGNYGYTF
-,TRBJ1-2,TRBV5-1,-,TGCGCCAGCAGCCCATACCCCAGGGGACCTAAGGGGGACTATGGCTACACCTTC,CASSPYPRGPKGDYGYTF
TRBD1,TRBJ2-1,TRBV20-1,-,TGCAGTGCTAGACCCCGCAGGGGGACATACAATGAGCAGTTCTTC,CSARPRRGTYNEQFF
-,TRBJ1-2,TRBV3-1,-,TGTACCAGCAGCCAATCTAAGAACAATGGCTACACCTTC,CTSSQSKNNGYTF
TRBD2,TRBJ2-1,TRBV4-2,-,TGTGCCAGCAGCCAATTAGTCACTAGCGGGAGTGTGGATGAGCAGTTCTTC,CASSQLVTSGSVDEQFF
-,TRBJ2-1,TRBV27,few,TGTGCCAGCAGTTCGCTAGCGCCCAATGAGCAGTTCTTC,CASSSLAPNEQFF
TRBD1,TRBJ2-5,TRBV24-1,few,TGTGCCACCAGTGATCCGGGACAGGGCCACCAAGAGACCCAGTACTTC,CATSDPGQGHQETQYF
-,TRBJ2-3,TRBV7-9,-,TGTGCCAGCAGCAAGGGGGGAGATACGCAGTATTTT,CASSKGGDTQYF
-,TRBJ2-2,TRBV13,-,TGTGCCAGCAGCTACACCGTGGAAGTCGGGGAGCTGTTTTTT,CASSYTVEVGELFF
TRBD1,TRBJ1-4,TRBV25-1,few,TGTGCCAGCAGTGATGAGGGGGCGTCTAATGAAAAACTGTTTTTT,CASSDEGASNEKLFF
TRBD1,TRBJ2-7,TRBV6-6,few,TGTGCCAGCAACGTACAGGGGGTCGAGCAGTACTTC,CASNVQGVEQYF